The 16 T cell receptor beta chains below all came from one sample that was sequenced in a study of shared clonotypes between healthy human individuals (dated by TCRdb to the early 2020s). The library was produced with the immunoSEQ multiplex PCR assay. TCRdb took this table from immuneACCESS and kept in-frame rearrangements with V and J called. Such tables lack part of the clones; where checked against another copy, unresolved V genes explain under half of the gap, and the rest is unexplained. In all, the sample holds about 1,500,000 clones, and roughly 96% of those were seen once. The ten top clones hold about 1.2% of the sample. Input material: naive CD4+ T cells sorted from blood. This specimen's cell subset or site label, interpreted: CD45RA+ positively selected. These receptors were taken from a man aged 25-40 years in good health.

The chain uses TRBV10-2 and TRBJ2-5; D is ambiguous. The CDR3 spans 13 residues. Germline CDR1 is WSHSY and CDR2 is SAAADI. V shed 7 bases and J shed 4 bases, with 13 bases lying between them. CDR3 loop: CASKERTIETQYF. The DNA of the CDR3 is TGCGCCAGCAAAGAGCGAACAATAGAGACCCAGTACTTC.

The V and J genes are TRBV5-6 and TRBJ1-5, with D possibly matching TRBD1 (6 bases). The CDR3 covers 13 residues. The germline V and J ends were trimmed by 2 bases and 7 bases, with 10 bases remaining between them. The germline V gene has CDR1 SGHDT and CDR2 YYEEEE. CDR3 nucleotides: TGTGCCAGCAGCTTATGGGGGGCCCAGCCCCAGCATTTT. It translates to CASSLWGAQPQHF.

The V and J genes are TRBV7-8 and TRBJ1-5; D is unresolved. The CDR3 runs to 15 residues. The V end lost 6 bases, the J end lost 6 bases, and 18 bases lay between the germline ends. Germline assignment: CDR1 SGHVS and CDR2 FQNEAQ. CDR3 residues: CASSQQRIFGQPQHF. The CDR3 bases are TGTGCCAGCAGTCAACAAAGGATTTTCGGTCAGCCCCAGCATTTT.

V usage is TRBV6-1 and J usage is TRBJ1-5; no firm D call. V lost 5 bases, J lost 4 bases, and 6 bases lay in between. The length of the CDR3 is 12 residues. Per germline, CDR1 MNHNS and CDR2 SASEGT. CDR3: CASSPRNQPQHF. The DNA for the CDR3 is TGTGCCAGCAGTCCCCGAAATCAGCCCCAGCATTTT.

This clone was recorded once. V usage is TRBV28 and J usage is TRBJ2-1; D is perhaps TRBD1 or TRBD2 (6 bases each). Germline V CDR1 and CDR2: MDHEN, SYDVKM. The CDR3 is 14 residues long. V lost 7 bases to trimming and J lost 0 bases, with 10 bases between them. CDR3 residues: CASNGGPSYNEQFF. CDR3 nucleotides: TGTGCCAGCAATGGGGGGCCCTCCTACAATGAGCAGTTCTTC.

The chain has TRBV2 and TRBJ2-7, with D perhaps matching TRBD2 (5 bases). The CDR3 loop spans 13 amino acids. Trimming took off 0 bases at V and 7 bases at J, with 10 bases between the two ends. In germline, CDR1 is SNHLY, CDR2 FYNNEI. The CDR3 region is CASSEATGEEQYF. CDR3 nucleotides: TGTGCCAGCAGTGAAGCCACCGGGGAGGAGCAGTACTTC.

In DNA, the CDR3 is TGTGCCAGCAGCCCACGACTAGCGGGTAACTACGAGCAGTACTTC. Translating gives CASSPRLAGNYEQYF. V is TRBV11-2 and J is TRBJ2-7, with 10 bases identical to TRBD2. Germline-derived CDR1 and CDR2 are SGHAT and FQNNGV. The V segment lost 5 bases and the J segment 3 bases; nucleotides outside the gene matches: 7. This CDR3 comprises 15 residues.

This clone appeared once. V gene TRBV5-1 combines with J gene TRBJ2-5; 8 positions match TRBD1. CDR3 length: 17 residues. Germline V gene data show CDR1 as SGHRS and CDR2 as YFSETQ. V lost 5 bases, J lost 2 bases, and 14 bases stayed unmatched. The CDR3 DNA reads as TGCGCCAGCAGTTGGCCACGGGACAGGACAGGACAAGAGACCCAGTACTTC. This codes for CASSWPRDRTGQETQYF.

The chain uses TRBV2 and TRBJ2-7; D perhaps matches TRBD1 (6 bases). CDR1 and CDR2 (germline): SNHLY, FYNNEI. V was trimmed by 1 base and J by 3 bases, leaving 16 bases between them. CDR3 length equals 16 residues. The CDR3 bases are TGTGCCAGCAGTGAAGGGACAGCATTCTCCCTCTACGAGCAGTACTTC. Amino acid sequence: CASSEGTAFSLYEQYF.

The CDR3 nucleotides read TGTGCCAGCAATTCCCGCGGTAATGAGCAGTTCTTC. Protein product: CASNSRGNEQFF. The chain employs TRBV27 and TRBJ2-1; D unresolved. CDR3 length: 12 residues. Trimming cost V 7 bases and J 7 bases, with 11 bases left between them. Germline assignment: CDR1 MNHEY and CDR2 SMNVEV (reference sequence).

To note about this clone: This same CDR3 is encoded by further DNA sequences in the sample. The chain links TRBV19 to TRBJ2-1, with D unclear. The CDR3 loop spans 12 amino acids. Trimming removed 1 base from V and 7 bases from J, with 5 bases in between. Germline V gene data show CDR1 as LNHDA and CDR2 as SQIVND (reference sequence). The CDR3 DNA reads TGTGCCAGTAGTATAGTCCCGAATGAGCAGTTCTTC. Protein: CASSIVPNEQFF.

This chain links TRBV9 with TRBJ1-2; D not certain. CDR1 is SGDLS and CDR2 is YYNGEE in the germline V gene. The V end lost 5 bases, the J end lost 3 bases, and 5 bases lay between the germline ends. This CDR3 region has 11 residues. CDR3 sequence reads: CASSRDYGYTF. In nucleotides, the CDR3 is TGTGCCAGCAGTCGGGACTATGGCTACACCTTC. Using reference TRBV9 and TRBJ1-2 for the parts outside the CDR3, the full variable domain is DSGVTQTPKHLITATGQRVTLRCSPRSGDLSVYWYQQSLDQGLQFLIQYYNGEERAKGNILERFSAQQFPDLHSELNLSSLELGDSALYFCASSRDYGYTFGSGTRLTVV.

The chain has TRBV30 and TRBJ1-4, with 10 bases that match TRBD1. The V gene end was trimmed by 5 bases and the J gene end by 10 bases; junction bases not matched to a gene: 10. The CDR3 contains 14 residues. The germline gives CDR1 GTSNPN, CDR2 SVGIG (reference sequence). CDR3 sequence: CAWRRQGAGVKLFF. Written as DNA, the CDR3 is TGTGCCTGGCGACGACAGGGGGCTGGAGTAAAACTGTTTTTT.

The chain recombines TRBV5-4 with TRBJ2-1, with D perhaps matching TRBD2 (6 bases). V was clipped by 7 bases and J by 0 bases, with 17 bases between them. The CDR3 totals 16 residues. Germline loops: CDR1 SGHNT, CDR2 YYREEE (reference sequence). The CDR3 DNA is TGTGCCAGCGAGGGCCCTAGGCGGGGCTCCTACAATGAGCAGTTCTTC. This encodes CASEGPRRGSYNEQFF.

The V gene is TRBV7-9, the J gene TRBJ2-1; TRBD1 aligns across 7 bases. Looked up from germline, CDR1 is SEHNR and CDR2 is FQNEAQ (reference sequence). V shed 3 bases, J shed 8 bases, and the junction held 19 bases outside the gene matches. This CDR3 region has 18 residues. The CDR3 DNA reads as TGTGCCAGCAGCTTTTGGCCATCACAGGGGAATGTTGTGGATGAGCAGTTCTTC. Its protein product is CASSFWPSQGNVVDEQFF. Based on the CDR3 plus reference TRBV7-9 and TRBJ2-1, the full variable domain is DTGVSQNPRHKITKRGQNVTFRCDPISEHNRLYWYRQTLGQGPEFLTYFQNEAQLEKSRLLSDRFSAERPKGSFSTLEIQRTEQGDSAMYLCASSFWPSQGNVVDEQFFGPGTRLTVL.

This clone was observed a single time. The rearrangement links TRBV4-3 to TRBJ2-1; 15 positions agree with TRBD2. The junction had 3 bases not matched to a gene; V was cut back by 2 bases and J by 7 bases. The germline CDR1 and CDR2 sequences are LGHNA and YSLEER. The CDR3 loop spans 16 amino acids. The CDR3 reads CASSQLGTSGRNEQFF. DNA of the CDR3: TGCGCCAGCAGCCAACTGGGGACTAGCGGGAGGAATGAGCAGTTCTTC.